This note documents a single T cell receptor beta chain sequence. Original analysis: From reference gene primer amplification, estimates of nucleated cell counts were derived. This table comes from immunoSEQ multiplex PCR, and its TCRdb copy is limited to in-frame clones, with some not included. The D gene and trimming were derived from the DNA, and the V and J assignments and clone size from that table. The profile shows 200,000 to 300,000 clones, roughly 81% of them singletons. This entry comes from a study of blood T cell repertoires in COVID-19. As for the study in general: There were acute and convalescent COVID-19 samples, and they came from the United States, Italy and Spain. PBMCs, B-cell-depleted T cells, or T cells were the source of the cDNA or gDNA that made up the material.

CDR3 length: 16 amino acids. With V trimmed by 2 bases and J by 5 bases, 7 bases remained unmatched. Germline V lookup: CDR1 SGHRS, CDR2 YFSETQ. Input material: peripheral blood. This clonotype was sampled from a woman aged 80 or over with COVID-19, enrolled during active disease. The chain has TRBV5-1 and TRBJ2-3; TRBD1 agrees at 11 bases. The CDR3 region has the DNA TGCGCCAGCAGCTTATCAGCCGGGACAGGGGGAGATACGCAGTATTTT. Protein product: CASSLSAGTGGDTQYF.